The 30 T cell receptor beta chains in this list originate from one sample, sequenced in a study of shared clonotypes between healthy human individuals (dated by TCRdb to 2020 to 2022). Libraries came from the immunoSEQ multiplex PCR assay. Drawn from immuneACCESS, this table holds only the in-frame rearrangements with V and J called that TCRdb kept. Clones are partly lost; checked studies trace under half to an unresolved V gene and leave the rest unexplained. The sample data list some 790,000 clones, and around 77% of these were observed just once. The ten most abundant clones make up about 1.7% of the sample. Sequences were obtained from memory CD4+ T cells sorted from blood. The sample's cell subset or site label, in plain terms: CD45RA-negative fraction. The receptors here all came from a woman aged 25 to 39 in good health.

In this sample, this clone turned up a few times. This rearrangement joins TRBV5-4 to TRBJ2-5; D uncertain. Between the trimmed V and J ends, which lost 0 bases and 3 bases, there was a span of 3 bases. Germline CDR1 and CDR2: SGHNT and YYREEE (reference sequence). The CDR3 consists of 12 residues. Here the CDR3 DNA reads TGTGCCAGCAGCTTGGGGGAAGAGACCCAGTACTTC. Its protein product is CASSLGEETQYF.

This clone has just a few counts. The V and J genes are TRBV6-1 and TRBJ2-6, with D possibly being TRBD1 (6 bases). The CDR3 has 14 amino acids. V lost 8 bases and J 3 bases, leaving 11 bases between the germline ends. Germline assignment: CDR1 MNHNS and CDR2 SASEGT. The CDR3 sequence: CASDAGDGANVLTF. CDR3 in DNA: TGTGCCAGCGACGCAGGGGATGGGGCCAACGTCCTGACTTTC.

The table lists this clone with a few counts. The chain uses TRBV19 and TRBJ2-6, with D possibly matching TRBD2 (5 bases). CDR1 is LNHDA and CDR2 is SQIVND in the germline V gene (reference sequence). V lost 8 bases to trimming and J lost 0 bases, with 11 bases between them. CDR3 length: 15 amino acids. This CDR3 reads CASQAVSSGANVLTF. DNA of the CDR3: TGTGCCAGTCAAGCGGTTAGCTCTGGGGCCAACGTCCTGACTTTC.

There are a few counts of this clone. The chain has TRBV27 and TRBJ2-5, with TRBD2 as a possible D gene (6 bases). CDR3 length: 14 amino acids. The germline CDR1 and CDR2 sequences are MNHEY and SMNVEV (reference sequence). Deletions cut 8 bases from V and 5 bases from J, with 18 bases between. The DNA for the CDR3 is TGTGCCAGCCCCCCGGTCGGGAGAGCGGAGACCCAGTACTTC. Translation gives CASPPVGRAETQYF.

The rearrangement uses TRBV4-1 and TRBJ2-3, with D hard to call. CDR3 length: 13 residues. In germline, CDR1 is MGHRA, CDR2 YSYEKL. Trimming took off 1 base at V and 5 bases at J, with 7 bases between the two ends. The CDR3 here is CASSQAYGDTQYF. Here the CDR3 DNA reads TGCGCCAGCAGCCAAGCATACGGAGATACGCAGTATTTT.

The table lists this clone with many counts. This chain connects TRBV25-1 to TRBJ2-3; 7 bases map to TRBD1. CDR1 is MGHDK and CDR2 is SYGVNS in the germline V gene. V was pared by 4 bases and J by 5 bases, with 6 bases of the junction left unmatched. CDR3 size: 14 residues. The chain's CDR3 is CASSAPRQGDTQYF. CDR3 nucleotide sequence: TGTGCCAGCAGTGCACCTAGACAGGGAGATACGCAGTATTTT.

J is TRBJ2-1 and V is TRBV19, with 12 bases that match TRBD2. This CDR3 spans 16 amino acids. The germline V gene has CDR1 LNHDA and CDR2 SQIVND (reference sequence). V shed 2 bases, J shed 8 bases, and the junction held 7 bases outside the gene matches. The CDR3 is CASSILGASGRDEQFF. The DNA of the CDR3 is TGTGCCAGTAGTATACTTGGGGCTAGCGGGAGGGATGAGCAGTTCTTC.

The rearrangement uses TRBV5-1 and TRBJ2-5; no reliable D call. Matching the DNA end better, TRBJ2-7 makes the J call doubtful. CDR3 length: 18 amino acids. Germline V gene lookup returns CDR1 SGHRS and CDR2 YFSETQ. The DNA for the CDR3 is TGCGCCAGCAGCTTGGCGCTAGACTCAACTTGGGGCTCCTACGAGCAGTACTTC. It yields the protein CASSLALDSTWGSYEQYF.

The CDR3 nucleotides read TGCGCCAGCAGCCAAAACACACTAGCGGCAACCTACAATGAGCAGTTCTTC. Protein product: CASSQNTLAATYNEQFF. This chain connects TRBV4-1 to TRBJ2-1; 8 bases fit TRBD2. This CDR3 comprises 17 residues. The germline V gene encodes CDR1 MGHRA and CDR2 YSYEKL. J lost 2 bases, V lost 2 bases, and 8 bases had no gene match.

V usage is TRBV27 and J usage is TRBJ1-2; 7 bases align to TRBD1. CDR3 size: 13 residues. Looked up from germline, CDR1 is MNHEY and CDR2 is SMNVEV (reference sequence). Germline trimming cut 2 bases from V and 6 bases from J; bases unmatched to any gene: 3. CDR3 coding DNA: TGTGCCAGCAGTTTAAGGGGGCCAGATGGCTACACCTTC. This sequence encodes CASSLRGPDGYTF.

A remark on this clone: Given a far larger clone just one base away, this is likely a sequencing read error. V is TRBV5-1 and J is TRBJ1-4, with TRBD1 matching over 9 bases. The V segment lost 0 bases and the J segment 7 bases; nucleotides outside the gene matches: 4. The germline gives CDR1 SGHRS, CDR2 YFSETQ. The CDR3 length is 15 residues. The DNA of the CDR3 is TGCGCCAGCAGCTTGGGGGACAGGGATACTGAAAAACTGTTTTTT. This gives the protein CASSLGDRDTEKLFF. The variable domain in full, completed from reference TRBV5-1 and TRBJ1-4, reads KAGVTQTPRYLIKTRGQQVTLSCSPISGHRSVSWYQQTPGQGLQFLFEYFSETQRNKGNFPGRFSGRQFSNSRSEMNVSTLELGDSALYLCASSLGDRDTEKLFFGSGTQLSVL.

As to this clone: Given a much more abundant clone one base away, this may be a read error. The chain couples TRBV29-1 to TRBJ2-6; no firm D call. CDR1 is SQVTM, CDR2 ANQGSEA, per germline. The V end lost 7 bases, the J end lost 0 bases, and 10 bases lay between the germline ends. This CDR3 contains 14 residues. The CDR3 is CSALNGSGANVLTF. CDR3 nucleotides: TGCAGCGCCCTGAACGGCTCTGGGGCCAACGTCCTGACTTTC.

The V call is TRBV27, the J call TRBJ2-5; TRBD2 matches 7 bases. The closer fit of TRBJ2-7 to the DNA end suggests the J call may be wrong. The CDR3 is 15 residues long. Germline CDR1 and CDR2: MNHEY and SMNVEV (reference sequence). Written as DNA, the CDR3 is TGTGCCAGCAGCGATCTAGCGGAAGGCATCTACGAGCAGTACTTC. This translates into CASSDLAEGIYEQYF.

The DNA of the CDR3 is TGTGCCAGCAGCGGTCCCGGGACACCCACCTACGAGCAGTACTTC. It specifies CASSGPGTPTYEQYF. V is TRBV7-9 and J is TRBJ2-7; possible D gene TRBD1, 6 bases. The CDR3 has 15 amino acids. V was shortened by 5 bases and J by 2 bases, with 16 bases between the two germline ends. CDR1 is SEHNR, CDR2 FQNEAQ, per germline (reference sequence).

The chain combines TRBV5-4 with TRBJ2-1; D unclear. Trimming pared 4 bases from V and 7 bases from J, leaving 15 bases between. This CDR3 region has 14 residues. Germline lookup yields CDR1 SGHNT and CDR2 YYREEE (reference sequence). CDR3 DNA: TGTGCCAGCAGCCAAGATTGGACGGAGAATGAGCAGTTCTTC. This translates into CASSQDWTENEQFF.

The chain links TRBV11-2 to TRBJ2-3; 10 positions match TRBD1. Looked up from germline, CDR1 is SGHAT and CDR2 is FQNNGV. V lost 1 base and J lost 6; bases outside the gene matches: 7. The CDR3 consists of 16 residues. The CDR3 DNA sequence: TGTGCCAGCAGCTTAGTCTTGGGACAGGGGCCTGATACGCAGTATTTT. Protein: CASSLVLGQGPDTQYF.

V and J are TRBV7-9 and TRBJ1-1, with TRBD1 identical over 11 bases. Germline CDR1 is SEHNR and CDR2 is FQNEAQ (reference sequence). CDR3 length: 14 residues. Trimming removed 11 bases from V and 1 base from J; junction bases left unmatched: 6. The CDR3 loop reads CAGGQGGRNTEAFF. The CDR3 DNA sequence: TGTGCCGGGGGACAGGGGGGACGGAACACTGAAGCTTTCTTT.

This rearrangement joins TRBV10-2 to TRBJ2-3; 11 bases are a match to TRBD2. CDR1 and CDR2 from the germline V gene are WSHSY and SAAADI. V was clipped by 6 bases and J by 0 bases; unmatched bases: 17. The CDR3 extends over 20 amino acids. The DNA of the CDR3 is TGCGCCAGCAGCCCTCCCCCCGGGACTAGCGGCACAGCTAGCACAGATACGCAGTATTTT. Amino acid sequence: CASSPPPGTSGTASTDTQYF.

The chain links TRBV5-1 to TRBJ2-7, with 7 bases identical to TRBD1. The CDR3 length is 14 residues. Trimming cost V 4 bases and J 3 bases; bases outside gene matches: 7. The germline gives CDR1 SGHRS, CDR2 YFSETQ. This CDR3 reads CASSPPDRVYEQYF. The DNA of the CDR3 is TGCGCCAGCAGCCCACCCGACAGGGTCTACGAGCAGTACTTC. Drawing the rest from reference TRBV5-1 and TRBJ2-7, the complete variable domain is KAGVTQTPRYLIKTRGQQVTLSCSPISGHRSVSWYQQTPGQGLQFLFEYFSETQRNKGNFPGRFSGRQFSNSRSEMNVSTLELGDSALYLCASSPPDRVYEQYFGPGTRLTVT.

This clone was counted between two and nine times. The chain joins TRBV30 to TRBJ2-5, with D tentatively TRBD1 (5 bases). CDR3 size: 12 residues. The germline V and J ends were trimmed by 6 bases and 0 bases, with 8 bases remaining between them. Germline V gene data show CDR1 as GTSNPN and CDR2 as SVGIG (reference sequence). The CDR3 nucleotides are TGTGCCTGCCGACAGTACCAAGAGACCCAGTACTTC. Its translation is CACRQYQETQYF.

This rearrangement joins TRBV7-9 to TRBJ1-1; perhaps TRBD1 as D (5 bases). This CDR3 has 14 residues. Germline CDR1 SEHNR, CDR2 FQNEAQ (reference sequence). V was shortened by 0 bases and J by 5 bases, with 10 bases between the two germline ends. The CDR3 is CASSLAGVGTEAFF. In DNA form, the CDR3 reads TGTGCCAGCAGCTTAGCAGGGGTGGGTACTGAAGCTTTCTTT. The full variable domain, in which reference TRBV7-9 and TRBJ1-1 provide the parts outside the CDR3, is DTGVSQNPRHKITKRGQNVTFRCDPISEHNRLYWYRQTLGQGPEFLTYFQNEAQLEKSRLLSDRFSAERPKGSFSTLEIQRTEQGDSAMYLCASSLAGVGTEAFFGQGTRLTVV.

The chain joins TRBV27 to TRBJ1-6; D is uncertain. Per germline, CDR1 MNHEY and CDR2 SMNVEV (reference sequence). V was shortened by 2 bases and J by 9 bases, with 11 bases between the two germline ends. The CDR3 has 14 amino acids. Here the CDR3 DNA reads TGTGCCAGCAGTTTACGTTACGAGTCTTCACCCCTCCACTTT. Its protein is CASSLRYESSPLHF.

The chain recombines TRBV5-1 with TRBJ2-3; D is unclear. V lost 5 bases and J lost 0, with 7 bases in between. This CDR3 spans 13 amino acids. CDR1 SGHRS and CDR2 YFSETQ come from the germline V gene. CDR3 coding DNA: TGCGCCAGCAGTCCGCCTAGCACAGATACGCAGTATTTT. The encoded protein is CASSPPSTDTQYF.

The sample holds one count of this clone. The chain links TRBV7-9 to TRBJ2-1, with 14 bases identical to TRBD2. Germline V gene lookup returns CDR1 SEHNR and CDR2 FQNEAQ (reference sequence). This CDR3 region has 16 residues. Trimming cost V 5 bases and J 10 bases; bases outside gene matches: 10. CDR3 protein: CASSGGLAGEAEEQFF. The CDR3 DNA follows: TGTGCCAGCAGCGGGGGACTAGCGGGAGAGGCGGAAGAGCAGTTCTTC.

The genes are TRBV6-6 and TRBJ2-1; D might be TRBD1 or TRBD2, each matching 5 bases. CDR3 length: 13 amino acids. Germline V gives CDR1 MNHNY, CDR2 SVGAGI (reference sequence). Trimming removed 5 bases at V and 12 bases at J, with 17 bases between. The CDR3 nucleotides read TGTGCCAGCAGTCTGGGACCCCGGTGGGGGCAGTTCTTC. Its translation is CASSLGPRWGQFF.

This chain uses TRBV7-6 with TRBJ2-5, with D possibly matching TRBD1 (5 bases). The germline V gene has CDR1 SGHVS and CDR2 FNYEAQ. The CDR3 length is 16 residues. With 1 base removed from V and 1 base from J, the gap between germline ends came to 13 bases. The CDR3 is CASSLGPQGLQETQYF. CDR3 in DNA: TGTGCCAGCAGCTTAGGCCCCCAGGGCCTCCAAGAGACCCAGTACTTC. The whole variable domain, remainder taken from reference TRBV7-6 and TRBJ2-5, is GAGVSQSPRYKVTKRGQDVALRCDPISGHVSLYWYRQALGQGPEFLTYFNYEAQQDKSGLPNDRFSAERPEGSISTLTIQRTEQRDSAMYRCASSLGPQGLQETQYFGPGTRLLVL.

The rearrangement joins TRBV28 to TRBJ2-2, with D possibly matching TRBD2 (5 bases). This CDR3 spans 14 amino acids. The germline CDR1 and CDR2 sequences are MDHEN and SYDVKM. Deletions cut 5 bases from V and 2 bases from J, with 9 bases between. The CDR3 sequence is CASSPGLNTGELFF. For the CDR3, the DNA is TGTGCCAGCAGTCCCGGACTTAACACCGGGGAGCTGTTTTTT. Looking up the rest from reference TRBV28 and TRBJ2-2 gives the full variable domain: DVKVTQSSRYLVKRTGEKVFLECVQDMDHENMFWYRQDPGLGLRLIYFSYDVKMKEKGDIPEGYSVSREKKERFSLILESASTNQTSMYLCASSPGLNTGELFFGEGSRLTVL.

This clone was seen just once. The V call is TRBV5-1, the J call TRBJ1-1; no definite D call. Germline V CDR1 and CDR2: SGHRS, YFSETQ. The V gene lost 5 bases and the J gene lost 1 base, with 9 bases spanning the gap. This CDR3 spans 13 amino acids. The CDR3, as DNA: TGCGCCAGCAGACAAAACACGAACACTGAAGCTTTCTTT. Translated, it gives CASRQNTNTEAFF.

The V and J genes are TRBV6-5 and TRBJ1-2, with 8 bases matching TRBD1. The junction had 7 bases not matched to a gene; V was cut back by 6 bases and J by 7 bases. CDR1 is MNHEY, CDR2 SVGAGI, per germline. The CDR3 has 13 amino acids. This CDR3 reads CASSYQGAGGYTF. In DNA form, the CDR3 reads TGTGCCAGCAGCTACCAGGGGGCGGGTGGCTACACCTTC.

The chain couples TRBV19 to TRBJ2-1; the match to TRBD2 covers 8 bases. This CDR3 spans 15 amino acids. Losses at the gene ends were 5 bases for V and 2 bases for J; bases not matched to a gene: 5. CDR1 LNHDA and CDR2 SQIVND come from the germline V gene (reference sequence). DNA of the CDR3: TGTGCCAGTAGTCGGGGGGGCGGAGCCTACAATGAGCAGTTCTTC. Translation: CASSRGGGAYNEQFF.